What follows is one TCR beta chain and its context. What it recognizes is unknown. The sample originates from a study of CD8+CD57+ T cells in acquired aplastic anemia. Study in general: Roughly 3.1 ug was the average amount of DNA from sorted CD4+ and CD8+ cells. General study points: For CD8+ Simpson's diversity, patients and controls showed no significant difference. In common between the patients and the controls were more than 25 CD8+ CDR3 sequences.

Genomic DNA acted as the template from which TCR beta VDJ combination and CDR3 sequence profiling were carried out. Via MiXCR, TCRdb re-called the reads, giving one row per CDR3 protein. The sample lists 350,000 to 450,000 distinct CDR3 sequences; about 70% were seen once. The CDR3 runs to 12 residues. Trimming removed 5 bases from V and 10 bases from J, with 17 bases in between. From germline, CDR1 is DFQATT and CDR2 SNEGSKA (reference sequence). The source is a human donor in good health, serving as a control. The sequenced material came from sorted CD4+, CD8+, or CD8+CD57+ T cells (not recorded which) from PBMCs. V and J are TRBV20-1 and TRBJ1-2; D is unresolved. The CDR3: CSAGPHIDDYTF. The CDR3 DNA reads TGCAGTGCTGGTCCCCACATCGATGACTACACCTTC.